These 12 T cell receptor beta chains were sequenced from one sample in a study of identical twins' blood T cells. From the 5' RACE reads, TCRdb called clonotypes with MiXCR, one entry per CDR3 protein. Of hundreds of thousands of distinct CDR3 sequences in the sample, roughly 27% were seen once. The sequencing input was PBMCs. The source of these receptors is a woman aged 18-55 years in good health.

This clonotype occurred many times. The CDR3 DNA follows: TGTGCCAGCAGCTTAGACGGGACAGGAGGGTACAATGAGCAGTTCTTC. This sequence encodes CASSLDGTGGYNEQFF. The V and J genes are TRBV7-9 and TRBJ2-1; 8 bases agree with TRBD1. Germline-derived CDR1 and CDR2 are SEHNR and FQNEAQ (reference sequence). The trim removed 1 base at V and 4 bases at J, leaving 6 bases unmatched. This CDR3 spans 16 amino acids.

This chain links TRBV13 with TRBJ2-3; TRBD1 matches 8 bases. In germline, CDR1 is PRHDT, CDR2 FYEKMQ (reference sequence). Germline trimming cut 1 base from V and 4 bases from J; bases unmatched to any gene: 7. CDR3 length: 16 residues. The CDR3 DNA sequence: TGTGCCAGCAGCTTAGAACAGGGGGGACCCCCAGATACGCAGTATTTT. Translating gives CASSLEQGGPPDTQYF.

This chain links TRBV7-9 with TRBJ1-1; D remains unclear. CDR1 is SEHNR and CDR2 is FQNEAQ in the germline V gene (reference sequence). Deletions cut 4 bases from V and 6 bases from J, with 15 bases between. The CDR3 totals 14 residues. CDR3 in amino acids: CASSSLASGAEAFF. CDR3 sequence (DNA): TGTGCCAGCAGCTCCCTAGCGAGTGGCGCTGAAGCTTTCTTT.

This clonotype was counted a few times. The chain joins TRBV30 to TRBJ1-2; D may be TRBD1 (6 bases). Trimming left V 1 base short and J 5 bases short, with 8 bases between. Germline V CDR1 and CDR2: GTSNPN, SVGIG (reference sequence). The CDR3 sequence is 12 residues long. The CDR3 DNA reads TGTGCCTGGAGTGGGGGGCAGTATGGCTACACCTTC. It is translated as CAWSGGQYGYTF.

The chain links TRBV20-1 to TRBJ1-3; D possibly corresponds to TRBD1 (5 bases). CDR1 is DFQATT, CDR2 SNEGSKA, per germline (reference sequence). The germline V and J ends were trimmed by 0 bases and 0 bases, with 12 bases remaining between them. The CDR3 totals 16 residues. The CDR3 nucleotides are TGCAGTGCTAGAGATTGGGGCGGGGGCTCTGGAAACACCATATATTTT. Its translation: CSARDWGGGSGNTIYF.

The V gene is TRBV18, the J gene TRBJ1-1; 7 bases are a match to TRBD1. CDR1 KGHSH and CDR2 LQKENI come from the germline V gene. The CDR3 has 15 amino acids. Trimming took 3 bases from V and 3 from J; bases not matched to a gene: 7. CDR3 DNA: TGTGCCAGCTCACCGACAGGGATACTGTACACTGAAGCTTTCTTT. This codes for CASSPTGILYTEAFF.

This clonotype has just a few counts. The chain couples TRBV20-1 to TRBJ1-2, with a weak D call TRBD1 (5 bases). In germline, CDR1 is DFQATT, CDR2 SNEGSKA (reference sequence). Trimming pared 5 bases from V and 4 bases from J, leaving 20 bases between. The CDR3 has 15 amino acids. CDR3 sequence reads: CSASQTDGSPYGYTF. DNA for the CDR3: TGCAGTGCTTCCCAGACAGATGGCTCTCCCTATGGCTACACCTTC.

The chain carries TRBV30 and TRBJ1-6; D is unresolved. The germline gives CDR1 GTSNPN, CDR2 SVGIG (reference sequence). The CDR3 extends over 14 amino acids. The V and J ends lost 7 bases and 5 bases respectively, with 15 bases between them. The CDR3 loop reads CAYGKTVNNSPLHF. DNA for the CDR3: TGTGCCTACGGTAAAACAGTGAATAATTCACCCCTCCACTTT.

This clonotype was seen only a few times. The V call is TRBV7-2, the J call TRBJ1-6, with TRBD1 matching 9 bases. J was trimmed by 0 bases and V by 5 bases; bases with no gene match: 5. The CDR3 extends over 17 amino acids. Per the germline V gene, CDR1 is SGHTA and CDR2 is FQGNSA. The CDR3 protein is CASSTGTGSSYNSPLHF. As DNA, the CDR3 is TGTGCCAGCAGCACCGGGACAGGGAGCTCCTATAATTCACCCCTCCACTTT.

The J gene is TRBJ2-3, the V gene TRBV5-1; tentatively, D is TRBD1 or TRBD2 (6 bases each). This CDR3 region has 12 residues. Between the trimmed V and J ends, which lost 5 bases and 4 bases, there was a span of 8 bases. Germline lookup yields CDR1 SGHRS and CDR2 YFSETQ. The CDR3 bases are TGCGCCAGCAGGGGGGGCGCAGATACGCAGTATTTT. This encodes CASRGGADTQYF.

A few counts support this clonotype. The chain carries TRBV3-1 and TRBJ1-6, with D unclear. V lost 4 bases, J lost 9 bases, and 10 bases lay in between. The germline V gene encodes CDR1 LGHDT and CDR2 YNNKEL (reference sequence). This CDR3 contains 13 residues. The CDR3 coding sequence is TGTGCCAGCAGCCCCCGGGGTGCTTCACCCCTCCACTTT. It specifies CASSPRGASPLHF. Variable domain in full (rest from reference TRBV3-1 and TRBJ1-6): DTAVSQTPKYLVTQMGNDKSIKCEQNLGHDTMYWYKQDSKKFLKIMFSYNNKELIINETVPNRFSPKSPDKAHLNLHINSLELGDSAVYFCASSPRGASPLHFGNGTRLTVT.

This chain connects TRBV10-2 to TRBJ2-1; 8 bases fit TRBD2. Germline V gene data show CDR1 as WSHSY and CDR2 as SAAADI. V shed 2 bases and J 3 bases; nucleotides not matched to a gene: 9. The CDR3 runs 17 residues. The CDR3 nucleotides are TGCGCCAGCAGTGAGCCTAGGACTAGCTGGCTCTACAATGAGCAGTTCTTC. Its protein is CASSEPRTSWLYNEQFF.